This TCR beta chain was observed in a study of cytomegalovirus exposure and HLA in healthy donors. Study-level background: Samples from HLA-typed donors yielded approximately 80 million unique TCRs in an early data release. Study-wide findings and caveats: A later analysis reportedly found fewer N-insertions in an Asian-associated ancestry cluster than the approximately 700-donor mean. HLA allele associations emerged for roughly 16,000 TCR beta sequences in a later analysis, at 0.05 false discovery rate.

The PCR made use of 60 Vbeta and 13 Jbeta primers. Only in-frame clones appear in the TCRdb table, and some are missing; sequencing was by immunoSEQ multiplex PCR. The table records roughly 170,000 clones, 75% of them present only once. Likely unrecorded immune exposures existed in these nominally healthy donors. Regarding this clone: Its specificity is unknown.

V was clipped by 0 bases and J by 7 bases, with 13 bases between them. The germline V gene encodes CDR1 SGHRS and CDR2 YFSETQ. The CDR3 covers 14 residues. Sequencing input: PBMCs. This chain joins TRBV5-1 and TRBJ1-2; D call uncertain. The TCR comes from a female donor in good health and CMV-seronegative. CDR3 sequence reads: CASSLGQRNAGYTF. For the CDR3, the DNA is TGCGCCAGCAGCTTGGGTCAGCGGAACGCTGGCTACACCTTC.